This passage covers 24 T cell receptor beta chains from one sample sequenced in a study of early T cells in non-severe SARS-CoV-2 infection. TCRdb called the 5' RACE reads again in MiXCR, with one record for every CDR3 protein. This table holds 70,000 or so distinct CDR3 sequences, approximately 15% found once. The specimen sequenced was whole blood. All receptors derive from an adult who was a healthcare worker with PCR-confirmed SARS-CoV-2 infection or an uninfected control (not recorded which).

This chain joins TRBV30 and TRBJ1-1; 9 nucleotides align to TRBD1. Trimming took 5 bases from V and 5 from J; bases not matched to a gene: 15. The CDR3 sequence is 16 residues long. Germline CDR1 is GTSNPN and CDR2 is SVGIG (reference sequence). The CDR3 DNA follows: TGTGCCTGGGCCCCCCCTCGCGGACAGGGGATGACTGAAGCTTTCTTT. It encodes CAWAPPRGQGMTEAFF.

This clonotype was counted between two and nine times. The genes are TRBV5-5 and TRBJ2-7; D uncertain. Germline values: CDR1 SGHKS, CDR2 YYEKEE (reference sequence). With 3 bases removed from V and 0 bases from J, the gap between germline ends came to 7 bases. The CDR3 length is 13 residues. CDR3 region: CASSSASSYEQYF. The CDR3 bases are TGTGCCAGCAGCTCCGCGTCCTCCTACGAGCAGTACTTC.

This clonotype was picked up a small number of times. CDR3 in amino acids: CASRPTGGPGNTIYF. DNA of the CDR3: TGTGCCAGCAGGCCCACAGGGGGTCCTGGAAACACCATATATTTT. This sequence joins TRBV28 and TRBJ1-3, with TRBD1 matching 8 bases. The CDR3 loop spans 15 amino acids. The germline V gene has CDR1 MDHEN and CDR2 SYDVKM. Trimming cost V 6 bases and J 2 bases; bases outside gene matches: 6.

This clonotype was detected only a few times. This sequence joins TRBV7-3 and TRBJ2-1; 8 nucleotides line up with TRBD2. J lost 3 bases, V lost 5 bases, and 6 bases had no gene match. The CDR3 consists of 15 residues. Per the germline V gene, CDR1 is SGHTA and CDR2 is FQGTGA. CDR3 sequence reads: CASSPSGGLYNEQFF. The CDR3, as DNA: TGTGCCAGCAGCCCAAGCGGGGGCCTCTACAATGAGCAGTTCTTC.

The V call is TRBV19, the J call TRBJ2-7, with a possible D match to TRBD2 (6 bases). V was clipped by 7 bases and J by 7 bases, with 17 bases between them. Looked up from germline, CDR1 is LNHDA and CDR2 is SQIVND (reference sequence). CDR3 size: 13 residues. The CDR3 is CASIGQEAGEQYF. CDR3 sequence (DNA): TGTGCCAGTATAGGGCAGGAGGCGGGGGAGCAGTACTTC.

This clonotype was observed a handful of times. This sequence joins TRBV7-2 and TRBJ2-1; TRBD2 aligns across 16 bases. The CDR3 covers 17 residues. Germline lookup yields CDR1 SGHTA and CDR2 FQGNSA. V lost 5 bases to trimming and J lost 9 bases; unmatched junction nucleotides: 10. The DNA of the CDR3 is TGTGCCAGCAGCATCACCGGGACTAGCGGGGGGGCCAGTGAGCAGTTCTTC. Translation gives CASSITGTSGGASEQFF.

At least ten counts were recorded for this clonotype. V gene TRBV13 combines with J gene TRBJ2-1; 15 bases line up with TRBD2. V was pared by 5 bases and J by 9 bases, with 5 bases of the junction left unmatched. Germline V gene data show CDR1 as PRHDT and CDR2 as FYEKMQ (reference sequence). The CDR3 is made up of 15 amino acids. CDR3 loop: CASSPGTSGGSEQFF. CDR3 sequence (DNA): TGTGCCAGCAGCCCAGGGACTAGCGGGGGGAGTGAGCAGTTCTTC.

CDR3 loop: CASSSSADSANYGYTF. The CDR3 bases are TGTGCCAGCAGCTCTTCTGCCGACAGTGCTAACTATGGCTACACCTTC. The chain links TRBV5-5 to TRBJ1-2, with a possible D match to TRBD1 (5 bases). Per the germline V gene, CDR1 is SGHKS and CDR2 is YYEKEE (reference sequence). The CDR3 length is 16 residues. V was cut by 3 bases and J by 0 bases, with 15 bases left in between.

The table lists this clonotype with many counts. This chain joins TRBV7-3 and TRBJ1-2; possible D gene TRBD1, 5 bases. The ends were cut back, 2 bases at V and 4 bases at J, with 17 bases in the middle. Germline V CDR1 and CDR2: SGHTA, FQGTGA. The CDR3 extends over 16 amino acids. CDR3 nucleotide sequence: TGTGCCAGCAGCTTATCACCGGGACCTTCATTCTATGGCTACACCTTC. This sequence encodes CASSLSPGPSFYGYTF.

The chain uses TRBV12-3 or TRBV12-4 and TRBJ1-1, with D unresolved. This CDR3 spans 11 amino acids. Trimming stripped 4 bases from V and 3 bases from J, with 3 bases between. The CDR3 DNA follows: TGTGCCAGCAGTTCCTACACTGAAGCTTTCTTT. Protein sequence: CASSSYTEAFF.

The V gene is TRBV11-2, the J gene TRBJ2-7; perhaps TRBD2 as D (5 bases). CDR1 SGHAT and CDR2 FQNNGV come from the germline V gene. This CDR3 comprises 14 residues. The ends were cut back, 2 bases at V and 7 bases at J, with 15 bases in the middle. As DNA, the CDR3 is TGTGCCAGCAGCTTACCCAGCGTAGGCGGGGAGCAGTACTTC. It codes for CASSLPSVGGEQYF.

V and J are TRBV29-1 and TRBJ1-4; D gene ambiguous. Germline V gene lookup returns CDR1 SQVTM and CDR2 ANQGSEA. The CDR3 is 16 residues long. Trimming pared 0 bases from V and 4 bases from J, leaving 15 bases between. CDR3 protein: CSVEDPGRPGNEKLFF. The DNA of the CDR3 is TGCAGCGTTGAAGATCCCGGCAGGCCCGGTAATGAAAAACTGTTTTTT.

This chain uses TRBV12-3 or TRBV12-4 with TRBJ2-1, with 9 bases fitting TRBD1. J was trimmed by 6 bases and V by 1 base; bases with no gene match: 13. This CDR3 region has 18 residues. The CDR3 reads CASSLGPLNRGLSNEQFF. CDR3 DNA: TGTGCCAGCAGTTTAGGCCCCCTCAACAGGGGGCTCTCCAATGAGCAGTTCTTC.

This chain connects TRBV14 to TRBJ1-5, with TRBD1 matching 9 bases. Trimming cost V 4 bases and J 4 bases; bases outside gene matches: 5. The CDR3 runs 15 residues. Germline V CDR1 and CDR2: SGHDN, FVKESK. The CDR3 DNA reads as TGTGCCAGCAGCCTTGGACAGGGGAAGAATCAGCCCCAGCATTTT. As protein: CASSLGQGKNQPQHF.

The rearrangement joins TRBV6-2 or TRBV6-3 to TRBJ1-5, with unresolved D. V was cut by 2 bases and J by 6 bases, with 5 bases left in between. The CDR3 totals 12 residues. In germline, CDR1 is MNHEY, CDR2 SVGEGT. The CDR3 nucleotides are TGTGCCAGCAGTTACGGGCTTCAGCCCCAGCATTTT. It encodes CASSYGLQPQHF.

This clonotype was detected ten times or more. The chain combines TRBV29-1 with TRBJ2-5; no reliable D call. Germline V gene sequence: CDR1 SQVTM, CDR2 ANQGSEA. V gave up 5 bases and J gave up 1 base, with 8 bases separating them. The CDR3 spans 12 residues. The CDR3 loop is CSVPVLQETQYF. The DNA of the CDR3 is TGCAGCGTTCCTGTACTCCAAGAGACCCAGTACTTC.

This clonotype has a handful of counts. The chain is built from TRBV9 and TRBJ1-1; D is ambiguous. Germline values: CDR1 SGDLS, CDR2 YYNGEE. The CDR3 totals 13 residues. Deletions cut 1 base from V and 3 bases from J, with 7 bases between. CDR3 coding DNA: TGTGCCAGCAGCGTAAAGAGCGACACTGAAGCTTTCTTT. Amino acids: CASSVKSDTEAFF.

This clonotype was found a few times. The chain combines TRBV29-1 with TRBJ2-5; D may match TRBD1 or TRBD2 (5 bases each). V was trimmed by 7 bases and J by 9 bases, leaving 15 bases between them. Germline V gene data show CDR1 as SQVTM and CDR2 as ANQGSEA. This CDR3 is 11 amino acids long. The CDR3, as DNA: TGCAGCGGCCGGGACGGCCTCCCCCAGTACTTC. Protein: CSGRDGLPQYF.

The chain recombines TRBV11-2 with TRBJ2-2, with TRBD1 identical over 8 bases. The trim removed 4 bases at V and 4 bases at J, leaving 5 bases unmatched. CDR1 SGHAT and CDR2 FQNNGV come from the germline V gene. The CDR3 loop spans 15 amino acids. The CDR3 reads CASSSRGRITGELFF. The CDR3 DNA reads TGTGCCAGCAGCTCCAGGGGGCGAATCACCGGGGAGCTGTTTTTT.

The chain uses TRBV9 and TRBJ2-5; D gene ambiguous. Germline CDR1 reads SGDLS; CDR2 reads YYNGEE. Trimming pared 4 bases from V and 3 bases from J, leaving 16 bases between. CDR3 size: 15 residues. In DNA form, the CDR3 reads TGTGCCAGCAGCACGTCCCTTCGTGTTGAAGAGACCCAGTACTTC. Protein product: CASSTSLRVEETQYF.

Details on this clonotype: The junction departs from the called germline gene at one end, perhaps through a read error. This chain connects TRBV11-2 to TRBJ1-5; D unresolved. The CDR3 runs 13 residues. The germline gives CDR1 SGHAT, CDR2 FQNNGV. The CDR3 loop is CASSLNLNQLQHF. CDR3 DNA: TGTGCCAGCAGCCTTAACCTCAATCAGCTCCAGCATTTT.

V usage is TRBV7-2 and J usage is TRBJ2-1; the match to TRBD2 covers 10 bases. V lost 5 bases, J lost 4 bases, and 2 bases stayed unmatched. Germline V gene data show CDR1 as SGHTA and CDR2 as FQGNSA. This CDR3 has 14 amino acids. CDR3 loop: CASSPGLAYNEQFF. In nucleotides, the CDR3 is TGTGCCAGCAGCCCGGGACTAGCGTACAATGAGCAGTTCTTC.

This clonotype was seen only a few times. CDR3 sequence: CASSVLGQLNSPLHF. The CDR3 nucleotides are TGTGCCAGCAGCGTACTTGGACAGCTGAATTCACCCCTCCACTTT. The chain has TRBV9 and TRBJ1-6; D perhaps matches TRBD1 (6 bases). Germline loops: CDR1 SGDLS, CDR2 YYNGEE. V shed 1 base and J shed 7 bases, with 12 bases lying between them. CDR3 length equals 15 residues.

The V gene is TRBV11-3, the J gene TRBJ2-3; 7 bases agree with TRBD1. This CDR3 region has 15 residues. Germline assignment: CDR1 SGHNT and CDR2 YENEEA. V shed 5 bases and J 0 bases; nucleotides not matched to a gene: 5. For the CDR3, the DNA is TGTGCCAGCAGCCGAAGACAGGGCAGCACAGATACGCAGTATTTT. It codes for CASSRRQGSTDTQYF.